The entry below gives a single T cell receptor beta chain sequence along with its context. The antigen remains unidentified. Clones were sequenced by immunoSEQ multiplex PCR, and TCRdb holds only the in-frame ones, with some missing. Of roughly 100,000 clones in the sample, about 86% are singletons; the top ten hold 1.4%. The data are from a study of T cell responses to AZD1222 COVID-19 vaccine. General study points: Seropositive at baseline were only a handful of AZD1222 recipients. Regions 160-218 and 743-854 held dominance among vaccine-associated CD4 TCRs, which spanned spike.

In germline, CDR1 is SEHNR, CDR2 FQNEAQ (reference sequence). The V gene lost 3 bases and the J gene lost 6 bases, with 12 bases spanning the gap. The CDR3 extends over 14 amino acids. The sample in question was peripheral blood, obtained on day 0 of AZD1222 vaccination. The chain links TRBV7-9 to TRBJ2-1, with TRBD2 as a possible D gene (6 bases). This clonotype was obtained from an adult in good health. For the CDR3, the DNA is TGTGCCAGCAGCTTCGGACTACGAGGCAATGAGCAGTTCTTC. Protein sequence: CASSFGLRGNEQFF.